One sample yielded the 4 T cell receptor beta chains listed below, sequenced in a study of T-cell reconstitution after alpha-beta-depleted transplantation in children. A TCRbeta library incorporating unique molecular identifiers was prepared. Using its own MiXCR run on the PCR reads, TCRdb lists one record per CDR3 protein. The sample holds some 350,000 distinct CDR3 sequences, approximately 10% seen once. This specimen was PBMCs from the stem cell graft donor, taken from the stem cell graft. The receptors were sampled from a human donor who donated a stem cell graft to a child with acute lymphoblastic leukemia.

There are a few counts of this clonotype. The chain joins TRBV7-2 to TRBJ2-5; 12 nucleotides agree with TRBD2. The germline V gene encodes CDR1 SGHTA and CDR2 FQGNSA. V lost 0 bases and J lost 5; bases outside the gene matches: 10. There are 18 residues in the CDR3. The CDR3 loop reads CASSLAFRLAGAGETQYF. DNA for the CDR3: TGTGCCAGCAGCTTAGCGTTCAGACTAGCGGGAGCCGGGGAGACCCAGTACTTC.

This clonotype has just a few counts. The chain employs TRBV5-5 and TRBJ2-7; no clear D. This CDR3 region has 16 residues. Trimming took 1 base from V and 6 from J, leaving 20 bases between them. The germline V gene encodes CDR1 SGHKS and CDR2 YYEKEE (reference sequence). In nucleotides, the CDR3 is TGTGCCAGCAGCTTGCGGTCCGCGATGTGGGGAACCGAGCAGTACTTC. Protein sequence: CASSLRSAMWGTEQYF.

The sample holds a few counts of this clonotype. V is TRBV21-1 and J is TRBJ2-7; TRBD2, the table's D call, was not compared with the DNA. TRBV21-1 is a pseudogene. The CDR3 is 19 amino acids. CDR3: CASSNPSTAGFGPTYEQYF. In nucleotides, the CDR3 is TGTGCCAGCAGCAACCCCAGCACGGCAGGGTTTGGTCCCACCTACGAGCAGTACTTC.

This clonotype was detected a few times. The chain recombines TRBV27 with TRBJ2-3; 9 positions agree with TRBD2. The V gene end was trimmed by 6 bases and the J gene end by 4 bases; junction bases not matched to a gene: 17. Germline CDR1 MNHEY, CDR2 SMNVEV (reference sequence). There are 18 residues in the CDR3. In nucleotides, the CDR3 is TGTGCCAGCAGCCAGTCAAATCTAGCGGGAAAGAAAGCAGATACGCAGTATTTT. It yields the protein CASSQSNLAGKKADTQYF.